This is a list of T cell receptor beta chains from one sample in a study of T cell changes during pregnancy in multiple sclerosis. The data were produced by immunoSEQ multiplex PCR, yet TCRdb's version contains in-frame clones alone and is incomplete. This table has 90,000 or so clones, 80% to 95% appearing once. The sequencing here drew on peripheral blood, taken in the first trimester of pregnancy. The receptors originated from a female donor in good health, enrolled as a control in a pregnancy study. CDR3s include the opening cysteine and the closing phenylalanine or tryptophan. A D gene is named only where the DNA matches it firmly.

v_call,j_call,d_call,cdr3_aa
TRBV30,TRBJ1-5,-,CAWRSGIPNQPQHF
TRBV6-5,TRBJ2-5,TRBD1,CASSGTGLRQETQYF
TRBV7-6,TRBJ1-5,TRBD1,CASSPGTGNYQPQHF
TRBV5-5,TRBJ2-1,-,CASSFVGSSYNEQFF
TRBV4-3,TRBJ1-1,TRBD1,CASSQDRGQGEITEAFF
TRBV7-3,TRBJ2-3,-,CASSYPGSAQYF
TRBV5-1,TRBJ2-3,TRBD2,CASSLLTSGSTDTQYF
TRBV25-1,TRBJ1-2,-,CATHYSGYTF
TRBV11-2,TRBJ2-2,TRBD1,CASSSAGTVLHGELFF
TRBV5-4,TRBJ2-7,TRBD2,CASGSSGGAYEQYF
TRBV6-5,TRBJ1-5,-,CASKTGIEPQHF
TRBV30,TRBJ2-5,TRBD1,CAWKNQGAGVETQYF
TRBV18,TRBJ1-2,TRBD1,CASSRQGDYGYTF
TRBV6-5,TRBJ1-6,-,CASSWRNSPLHF
TRBV6-5,TRBJ1-2,-,CASSSPRQYYGYTF
TRBV6-5,TRBJ2-7,-,CASNVQGNYEQYF
TRBV5-6,TRBJ2-5,-,CASSSQSQETQYF
TRBV7-9,TRBJ2-7,-,CASSYRSEEQYF
TRBV5-1,TRBJ2-3,TRBD2,CASSPGTSSDTQYF
TRBV19,TRBJ1-5,-,CASSMARVQPQHF
TRBV2,TRBJ1-2,TRBD1,CASSKGQSYGYTF
TRBV19,TRBJ1-1,TRBD1,CASSRTGQGDTEAFF
TRBV11-2,TRBJ1-2,TRBD1,CASSFSLTGNYGYTF
TRBV6-5,TRBJ1-2,TRBD1,CASSLDRGNYGYTF
TRBV4-3,TRBJ2-3,TRBD2,CASSQERGGSTDTQYF
TRBV11-2,TRBJ1-5,-,CASSSGTSYQPQHF
TRBV5-4,TRBJ2-5,TRBD2,CASSTRLAGGQETQYF
TRBV6-5,TRBJ1-4,TRBD1,CASRSGTDEKLFF
TRBV11-2,TRBJ2-1,TRBD2,CASSLEWGSGGRSGEQFF
TRBV6-6,TRBJ1-2,TRBD1,CASSAQGAGYGYTF
TRBV5-6,TRBJ1-6,-,CASFMRGTGNSPLHF
TRBV20-1,TRBJ1-1,-,CSAIDSFEAFF
TRBV2,TRBJ1-2,-,CASPKRIEQGGINYGYTF
TRBV28,TRBJ1-5,-,CASSLAQTFNQPQHF
TRBV7-3,TRBJ1-6,TRBD1,CASSLTGTGDSPLHF
TRBV10-3,TRBJ2-7,-,CAISAGESGGRYEQYF
TRBV4-1,TRBJ1-2,-,CASSQDRRTAPYGYTF
TRBV29-1,TRBJ1-6,-,CSAILGGGDSPLHF
TRBV9,TRBJ2-5,TRBD2,CASSVGGVGGGVGETQYF
TRBV6-1,TRBJ1-2,TRBD1,CASSKDRAGYGYTF
TRBV28,TRBJ2-7,-,CASSFPRKRNSYEQYF
TRBV5-1,TRBJ1-1,TRBD1,CASSWTGGTEAFF
TRBV5-6,TRBJ1-3,-,CASSEGTVSSGNTIYF
TRBV4-3,TRBJ2-7,-,CASSQIRDSYYEQYF
TRBV30,TRBJ1-5,-,CAWSDSTAGGPQHF
TRBV30,TRBJ1-6,TRBD1,CAWSGGIGGGYNLPLHF
TRBV11-2,TRBJ1-3,-,CASSLGGSSGNTIYF
TRBV7-3,TRBJ2-3,TRBD1,CASSLGQARDTQYF
TRBV27,TRBJ1-6,-,CASSLRGFDSPLHF
TRBV7-9,TRBJ1-2,-,CASSLGGYGYTF
TRBV7-9,TRBJ2-7,-,CASSLTVYEQYF
TRBV29-1,TRBJ1-4,-,CSASAPLRPGKLFF
TRBV7-2,TRBJ2-1,TRBD2,CASSLGSSGGHNEQFF